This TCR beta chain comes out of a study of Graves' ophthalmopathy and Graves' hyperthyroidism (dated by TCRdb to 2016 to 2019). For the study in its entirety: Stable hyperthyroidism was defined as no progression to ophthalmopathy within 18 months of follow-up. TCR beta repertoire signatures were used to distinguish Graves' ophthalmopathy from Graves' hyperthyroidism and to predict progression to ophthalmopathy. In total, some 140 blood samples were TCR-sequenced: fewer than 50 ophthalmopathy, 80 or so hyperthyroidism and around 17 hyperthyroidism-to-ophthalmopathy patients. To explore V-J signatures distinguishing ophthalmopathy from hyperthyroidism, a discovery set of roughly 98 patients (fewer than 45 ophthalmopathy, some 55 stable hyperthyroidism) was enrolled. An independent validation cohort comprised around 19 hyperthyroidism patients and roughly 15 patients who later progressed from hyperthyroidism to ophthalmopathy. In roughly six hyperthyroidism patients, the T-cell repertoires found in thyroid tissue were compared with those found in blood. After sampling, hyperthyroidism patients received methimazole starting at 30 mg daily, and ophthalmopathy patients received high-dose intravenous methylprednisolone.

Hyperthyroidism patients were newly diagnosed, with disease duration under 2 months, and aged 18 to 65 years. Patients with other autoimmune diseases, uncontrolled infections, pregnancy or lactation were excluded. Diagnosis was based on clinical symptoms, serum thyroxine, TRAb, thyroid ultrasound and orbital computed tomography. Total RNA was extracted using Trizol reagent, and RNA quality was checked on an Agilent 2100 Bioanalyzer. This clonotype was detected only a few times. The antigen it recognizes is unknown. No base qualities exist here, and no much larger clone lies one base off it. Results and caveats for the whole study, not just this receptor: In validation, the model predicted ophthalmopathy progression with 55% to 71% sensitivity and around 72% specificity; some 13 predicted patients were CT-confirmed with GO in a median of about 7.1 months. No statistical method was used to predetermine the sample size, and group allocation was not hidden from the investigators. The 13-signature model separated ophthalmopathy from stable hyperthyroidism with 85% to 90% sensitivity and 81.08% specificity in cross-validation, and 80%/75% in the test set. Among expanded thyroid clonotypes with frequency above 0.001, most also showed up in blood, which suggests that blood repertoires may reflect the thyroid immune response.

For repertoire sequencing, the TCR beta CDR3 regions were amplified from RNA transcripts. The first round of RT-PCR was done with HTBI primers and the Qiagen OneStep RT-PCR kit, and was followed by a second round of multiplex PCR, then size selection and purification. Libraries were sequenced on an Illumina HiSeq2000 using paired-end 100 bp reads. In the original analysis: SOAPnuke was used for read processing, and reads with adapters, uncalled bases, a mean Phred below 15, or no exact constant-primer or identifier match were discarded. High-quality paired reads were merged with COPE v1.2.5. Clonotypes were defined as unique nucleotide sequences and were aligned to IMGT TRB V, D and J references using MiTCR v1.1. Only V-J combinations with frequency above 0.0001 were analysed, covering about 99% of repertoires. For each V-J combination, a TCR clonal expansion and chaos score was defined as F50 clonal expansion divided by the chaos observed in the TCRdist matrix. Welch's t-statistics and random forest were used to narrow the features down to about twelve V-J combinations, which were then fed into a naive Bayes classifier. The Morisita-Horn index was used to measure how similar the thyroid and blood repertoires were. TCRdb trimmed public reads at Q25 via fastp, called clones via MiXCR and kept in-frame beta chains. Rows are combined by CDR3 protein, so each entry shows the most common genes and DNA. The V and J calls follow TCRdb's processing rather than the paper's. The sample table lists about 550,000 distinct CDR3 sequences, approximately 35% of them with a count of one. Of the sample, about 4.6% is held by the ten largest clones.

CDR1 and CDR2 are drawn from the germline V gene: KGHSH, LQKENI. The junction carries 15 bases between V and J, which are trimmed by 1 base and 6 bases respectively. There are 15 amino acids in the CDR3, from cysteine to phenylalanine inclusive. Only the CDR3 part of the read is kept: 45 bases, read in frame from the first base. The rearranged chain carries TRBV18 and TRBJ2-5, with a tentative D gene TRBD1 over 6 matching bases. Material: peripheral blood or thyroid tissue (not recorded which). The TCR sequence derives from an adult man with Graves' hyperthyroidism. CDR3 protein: CASSPLQGNQQTQYF. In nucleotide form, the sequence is TGTGCCAGCTCACCACTTCAGGGGAATCAACAGACCCAGTACTTC.